The clone carrying this T cell receptor beta chain was seen more than once but under ten times. Its target is unknown. The data belong to a study of beta chain features in type 1 diabetes. Study outcomes and limitations: Cells with high TCR expression could be over-represented by cDNA sequencing.

Sequencing targeted expressed TCRB transcripts, as all isolated RNA had been reverse transcribed. The protocol was immunoSEQ multiplex PCR, while the TCRdb copy is restricted to in-frame clones and leaves out a portion. Here the sample spans about 620,000 clones, roughly 15% being singletons. Trimming cost V 4 bases and J 6 bases, with 15 bases left between them. In germline, CDR1 is SQVTM, CDR2 ANQGSEA. The CDR3 spans 13 residues. Sequencing used naive CD4+ T cells from blood. This chain uses TRBV29-1 with TRBJ1-1; the D is unclear. This TCR derives from a man between 18 and 35 years old in good health. The CDR3 coding sequence is TGCAGCGTTGTAAGCTTATATGAGGCTGAAGCTTTCTTT. This translates into CSVVSLYEAEAFF.